These 17 T cell receptor beta chains were all obtained from the same sample, sequenced in a study of CD8+CD57+ T cells in acquired aplastic anemia listed by TCRdb under 2018. The instrument given in TCRdb is Illumina HiSeq 2000. Genomic DNA was used as template for profiling of TCR beta VDJ combinations and CDR3 sequences. TCRdb's own reprocessing of the public reads used fastp at Q25 and MiXCR and kept productive beta chains. One record per CDR3 amino acid sequence lists the most common genes and DNA. This sample gives 150,000 or so distinct CDR3 sequences in total; roughly 63% of them show up just once. The ten largest clones take up about 48% of the sample. Sequencing input: sorted CD4+, CD8+, or CD8+CD57+ T cells (not recorded which) from PBMCs. The source is a human donor in good health.

The rearrangement links TRBV29-1 to TRBJ2-7; D not certain. The germline gives CDR1 SQVTM, CDR2 ANQGSEA. Trimming removed 6 bases from V and 1 base from J, with 10 bases in between. This CDR3 is built from 12 residues. The CDR3 sequence is CSVVGRSYEQYF. The CDR3 region has the DNA TGCAGCGTGGTCGGCAGATCCTACGAGCAGTACTTC.

This clonotype has just a few counts. The J gene is TRBJ2-1, the V gene TRBV9; D is undetermined. This CDR3 has 13 residues. CDR1 is SGDLS and CDR2 is YYNGEE in the germline V gene. V lost 2 bases and J 10 bases, leaving 13 bases between the germline ends. The CDR3 coding sequence is TGTGCCAGCAGCGTCGGAGTTCGGCACGAGCAGTTCTTC. Translated, it gives CASSVGVRHEQFF. Full variable domain (rest looked up from reference TRBV9 and TRBJ2-1): DSGVTQTPKHLITATGQRVTLRCSPRSGDLSVYWYQQSLDQGLQFLIQYYNGEERAKGNILERFSAQQFPDLHSELNLSSLELGDSALYFCASSVGVRHEQFFGPGTRLTVL.

This clonotype has at least ten counts. The chain has TRBV7-9 and TRBJ2-1; 11 nucleotides agree with TRBD2. V trimming: 4 bases; J trimming: 8 bases; junction bases outside the gene matches: 7. CDR1 and CDR2 (germline): SEHNR, FQNEAQ (reference sequence). The CDR3 totals 15 residues. The CDR3 nucleotides are TGTGCCAGCAGCTCACTAGCGGGAGACCGCCATGAGCAGTTCTTC. Amino acids: CASSSLAGDRHEQFF.

This clonotype showed up just a few times. This chain uses TRBV7-7 with TRBJ1-1; possibly TRBD1 for D (5 bases). The germline V gene has CDR1 SSHAT and CDR2 FNYEAQ (reference sequence). The V end lost 3 bases, the J end lost 9 bases, and 29 bases lay between the germline ends. The CDR3 is made up of 18 amino acids. In nucleotides, the CDR3 is TGTGCCAGCAGCTTTCGGCAGGGAAGGCTGCGGGAGGTCAAAAAAGCTTTCTTT. Its translation is CASSFRQGRLREVKKAFF.

The chain is built from TRBV12-3 or TRBV12-4 and TRBJ2-3; the D gene is possibly TRBD1 (6 bases). CDR3 length equals 14 residues. V was cut by 2 bases and J by 2 bases, with 8 bases left in between. The CDR3 coding sequence is TGTGCCAGCAGTTTACAGGGGCTCACAGATACGCAGTATTTT. It specifies CASSLQGLTDTQYF.

The J gene is TRBJ2-2, the V gene TRBV24-1; 9 nucleotides line up with TRBD1. The CDR3 spans 15 residues. The germline V gene has CDR1 KGHDR and CDR2 SFDVKD. Trimming at V came to 5 bases and at J to 6 bases, leaving 6 bases not matched to a gene. CDR3 in DNA: TGTGCCACCAGTGTACAGGGGGCCTGGTCCGGGGAGCTGTTTTTT. Protein sequence: CATSVQGAWSGELFF.

This clonotype is a singleton in its sample. The rearrangement uses TRBV7-9 and TRBJ2-7; perhaps TRBD1 as D (5 bases). Germline CDR1 and CDR2: SEHNR and FQNEAQ (reference sequence). Trimming cost V 3 bases and J 2 bases, with 11 bases left between them. This CDR3 is built from 14 residues. The CDR3 reads CASSFYGRAYEQYF. The CDR3 bases are TGTGCCAGCAGCTTTTATGGCAGGGCCTACGAGCAGTACTTC.

This clonotype showed up just once. The DNA of the CDR3 is TGTGCCAGCAGCCCCTACGAGGATCAGCCCCAGCATTTT. The encoded protein is CASSPYEDQPQHF. V gene TRBV7-2 combines with J gene TRBJ1-5; D gene unclear. CDR3 length: 13 amino acids. CDR1 and CDR2 (germline): SGHTA, FQGNSA. V gave up 5 bases and J gave up 5 bases, with 10 bases separating them.

The chain links TRBV19 to TRBJ2-7, with unresolved D. The CDR3 runs 13 residues. Trimming took off 4 bases at V and 9 bases at J, with 16 bases between the two ends. CDR1 LNHDA and CDR2 SQIVND come from the germline V gene (reference sequence). In nucleotides, the CDR3 is TGTGCCAGTAGTAGCGGCTCCTGGGTCGCGCAGTACTTC. Translated, it gives CASSSGSWVAQYF.

The chain couples TRBV2 to TRBJ1-1, with a weak D call TRBD1 (5 bases). V gave up 3 bases and J gave up 4 bases, with 15 bases separating them. Per germline, CDR1 SNHLY and CDR2 FYNNEI. CDR3 size: 15 residues. The CDR3 loop is CASSERGGFGTEAFF. CDR3 nucleotide sequence: TGTGCCAGCAGTGAGAGGGGTGGTTTTGGCACTGAAGCTTTCTTT.

This clonotype was counted only a few times. The chain recombines TRBV12-3 or TRBV12-4 with TRBJ1-6; 7 bases fit TRBD1. Trimming cost V 3 bases and J 11 bases; bases outside gene matches: 10. The CDR3 runs 15 residues. The CDR3 DNA reads as TGTGCCAGCAGTTTCGCGGGACAGACCTGGCCACCCCTCCACTTT. This gives the protein CASSFAGQTWPPLHF.

The chain couples TRBV2 to TRBJ1-6, with D possibly TRBD1 on 6 matching bases. The CDR3 is made up of 15 amino acids. The ends were cut back, 6 bases at V and 2 bases at J, with 11 bases in the middle. Germline loops: CDR1 SNHLY, CDR2 FYNNEI. CDR3 protein: CASRGDRTYNSPLHF. The CDR3 DNA reads TGTGCCAGCAGAGGCGACAGGACCTATAATTCACCCCTCCACTTT. The whole variable domain, filled in from reference TRBV2 and TRBJ1-6, reads EPEVTQTPSHQVTQMGQEVILRCVPISNHLYFYWYRQILGQKVEFLVSFYNNEISEKSEIFDDQFSVERPDGSNFTLKIRSTKLEDSAMYFCASRGDRTYNSPLHFGNGTRLTVT.

This clonotype has more than one count but fewer than ten. V is TRBV2 and J is TRBJ2-5; 9 bases align to TRBD1. The CDR3 runs to 16 residues. Germline loops: CDR1 SNHLY, CDR2 FYNNEI. V dropped 6 bases and J dropped 2; count of bases not matched to a gene: 10. CDR3 residues: CASRGDRGLLQETQYF. For the CDR3, the DNA is TGTGCCAGCAGGGGTGACAGGGGGTTGTTGCAAGAGACCCAGTACTTC.

This clonotype was recorded at least ten times. The chain combines TRBV7-9 with TRBJ2-7; D is undetermined. This CDR3 has 13 amino acids. Looked up from germline, CDR1 is SEHNR and CDR2 is FQNEAQ (reference sequence). V was pared by 1 base and J by 3 bases, with 7 bases between. CDR3 amino acids: CASSLDMLYEQYF. In nucleotides, the CDR3 is TGTGCCAGCAGCTTAGACATGCTCTACGAGCAGTACTTC.

The chain has TRBV7-2 and TRBJ1-2; D call uncertain. Deletions cut 5 bases from V and 3 bases from J, with 13 bases between. This CDR3 is built from 14 residues. Germline V gene data show CDR1 as SGHTA and CDR2 as FQGNSA. The CDR3 DNA reads TGTGCCAGCAGCCTCCCGTTGGGTTACTATGGCTACACCTTC. The encoded protein is CASSLPLGYYGYTF.

This chain links TRBV5-1 with TRBJ1-6; 7 nucleotides agree with TRBD1. Germline values: CDR1 SGHRS, CDR2 YFSETQ. The V and J ends lost 2 bases and 5 bases, in that order; junction bases with no gene match: 4. This CDR3 region has 15 residues. The CDR3: CASSLNRGHNSPLHF. CDR3 bases: TGCGCCAGCAGCTTAAACAGGGGACATAATTCACCCCTCCACTTT.

This clonotype has a handful of counts. The J gene is TRBJ2-1, the V gene TRBV2, with D tentatively TRBD2 (6 bases). Germline V gene data show CDR1 as SNHLY and CDR2 as FYNNEI. This CDR3 has 15 residues. The ends were cut back, 2 bases at V and 8 bases at J, with 16 bases in the middle. For the CDR3, the DNA is TGTGCCAGCAGTGAATCTCGGGGGAAGCGGTATGAGCAGTTCTTC. Residues: CASSESRGKRYEQFF.